These T cell receptor beta chains were read from a single sample in a study of control samples from healthy donors and cancer patients. Data came from immunoSEQ multiplex PCR; TCRdb stores just in-frame clones and leaves some out. The table records about 51,000 clones, 85% to 90% of them present only once. Sequenced sample: PBMCs. Receptors were obtained from a man between 50 and 59 years old with head and neck cancer. CDR3s include the opening cysteine and the closing phenylalanine or tryptophan. D genes are given only for firm matches. The size entry is marked missing in some rows and otherwise reads once, few, many or a size class.

>-|TRBV12-3/TRBV12-4|-|TRBJ2-7
TGTGCCAGCAGTTTAGCGCGGTGGTACGAGCAGTACTTC
CASSLARWYEQYF
>TRBD2|TRBV9|once|TRBJ2-1
TGTGCCAGCAGCGCTACTAGCGGGGTCGCCCATGAGCAGTTCTTC
CASSATSGVAHEQFF
>-|TRBV5-1|-|TRBJ1-2
TGCGCCAGCAGCTTGGGGACAGCCATGGTTGGCTACACCTTC
CASSLGTAMVGYTF
>-|TRBV28|once|TRBJ2-1
TGTGCCAGCAGTTCCCCTAGCTCCTACAATGAGCAGTTCTTC
CASSSPSSYNEQFF
>TRBD1|TRBV7-2|-|TRBJ2-7
TGTGCCAGCAGCTTCGCTGGAGATTGGGACAGAGCCCCCTACGAGCAGTACTTC
CASSFAGDWDRAPYEQYF
>TRBD1|TRBV10-3|-|TRBJ2-1
TGTGCCATCAGTGAGACCGGGACAGGGGGCGGTGAGCAGTTCTTC
CAISETGTGGGEQFF
>-|TRBV7-2|-|TRBJ1-1
TGTGCCAGCAGCTTAGCGTTGGCAAACACTGAAGCTTTCTTT
CASSLALANTEAFF
>TRBD1|TRBV7-9|-|TRBJ2-7
TGTGCCAGCAGCACACGGACAGGGTGGTACGAGCAGTACTTC
CASSTRTGWYEQYF
>-|TRBV5-1|-|TRBJ2-5
TGCGCCAGCAGCGTGGAGAGGCTCGACGAGACCCAGTACTTC
CASSVERLDETQYF
>-|TRBV6-5|-|TRBJ1-2
TGTGCCAGCACCGAAAGGCAGGGGAATGGCTACACCTTC
CASTERQGNGYTF
>-|TRBV7-2|-|TRBJ1-6
TGTGCCAGCAGCTTATACTCACCCCTCCACTTT
CASSLYSPLHF
>TRBD1|TRBV2|-|TRBJ1-6
TGTGCCAGCCGACAACGGACGGGACAGCTTAATTCACCCCTCCACTTT
CASRQRTGQLNSPLHF
>-|TRBV11-2|-|TRBJ2-5
TGTGCCAGCAGCCAGACTAGTTTCGAGACCCAGTACTTC
CASSQTSFETQYF
>-|TRBV19|-|TRBJ2-7
TGTGCCAGTAGTAATCCAGGGCACAGGAGCTCCTACGAGCAGTACTTC
CASSNPGHRSSYEQYF
>TRBD2|TRBV19|-|TRBJ2-4
TGTGCCAGTAGGACGGGAGGTCCGGGAAACATTCAGTACTTC
CASRTGGPGNIQYF
>TRBD1|TRBV10-3|-|TRBJ2-3
TGTGCCATCAATCTTAAACAGGGGACCGGCGATACGCAGTATTTT
CAINLKQGTGDTQYF
>TRBD2|TRBV2|-|TRBJ2-7
TGTGCCAGCGGGCCCCCCCTAGCGGGAGTCACCTACGAGCAGTACTTC
CASGPPLAGVTYEQYF
>TRBD1|TRBV29-1|-|TRBJ2-7
TGCAGCGCATCCGGGACAGTACCCTACGAGCAGTACTTC
CSASGTVPYEQYF
>TRBD2|TRBV2|-|TRBJ2-7
TGTGCCAGCAGTGAAAGTAGCGGGGGGTTCGACGAGCAGTACTTC
CASSESSGGFDEQYF
>TRBD1|TRBV7-3|-|TRBJ1-1
TGTGCCAGCAGCTTACAGGGACAGGGGGCTGGGGCCACTGAAGCTTTCTTT
CASSLQGQGAGATEAFF
>TRBD1|TRBV9|-|TRBJ2-3
TGTGCCAGCAGCACCAACCCGGGACAGGTCGGGATCACAGATACGCAGTATTTT
CASSTNPGQVGITDTQYF
>TRBD2|TRBV29-1|-|TRBJ2-1
TGCAGCGGAAGACTAGCGGGAGATCACGGTGAGCAGTTCTTC
CSGRLAGDHGEQFF
>-|TRBV7-8|-|TRBJ2-5
TGTGCCAGCAGCACGAGGACTATGTACCAAGAGACCCAGTACTTC
CASSTRTMYQETQYF
>-|TRBV13|-|TRBJ2-7
TGTGTTACCCCTCAAGAGACGGAATACTACGAGCAGTACTTC
CVTPQETEYYEQYF
>TRBD1|TRBV5-5|-|TRBJ2-7
TGTGCCAGCAGCTTGTCACGACGAGACAGGGGGTACGAGCAGTACTTC
CASSLSRRDRGYEQYF
>-|TRBV10-1|once|TRBJ1-1
TGCGCCAGCAGTGAGCTTAGGGAGGCCACTGAAGCTTTCTTT
CASSELREATEAFF
>TRBD1|TRBV19|-|TRBJ2-7
TGTGCCAGTAGTATTAGTTTGGACAGGGACGAACAGTACTTC
CASSISLDRDEQYF
>TRBD2|TRBV3-1/TRBV3-2|-|TRBJ2-5
TGTGCCAGCAGCCAAGTGGTGGGAGGGCCTGGAGAGACCCAGTACTTC
CASSQVVGGPGETQYF
>-|TRBV30|-|TRBJ1-6
TGTGCCTGGAGTGTACAAGGTATAACGCAGGGCTATAATTCACCCCTCCACTTT
CAWSVQGITQGYNSPLHF
>-|TRBV21-1|few|TRBJ2-7
TGTGCCAGCCGACGACTGGATAGCAGCTACGAGCAGTACTTC
CASRRLDSSYEQYF
>TRBD1|TRBV6-4|-|TRBJ1-4
TGTGCCAGCAGTGACCCGGGACAGGGAGCAACTAATGAAAAACTGTTTTTT
CASSDPGQGATNEKLFF
>-|TRBV27|-|TRBJ2-7
TGTGCCAGCAGTGGGACTGGCCTCCACGAGCAGTACTTC
CASSGTGLHEQYF
>TRBD1|TRBV9|-|TRBJ2-1
TGTGCCAGCAGCGGAGTTTGGGGACAGGGAATCCATGAGCAGTTCTTC
CASSGVWGQGIHEQFF
>-|TRBV5-1|-|TRBJ2-7
TGCGCCAGCAGCTTGGACGCCGGGGGGCCCTACGAGCAGTACTTC
CASSLDAGGPYEQYF
>-|TRBV6-2/TRBV6-3|-|TRBJ1-5
TGTGCCAGCAGCCCCGTTCGAGGGGGAGGAGGCAATCAGCCCCAGCATTTT
CASSPVRGGGGNQPQHF
>TRBD1|TRBV2|-|TRBJ1-4
TGTGCCAGCAGTGAAACAGGGGCAACTAATGAAAAACTGTTTTTT
CASSETGATNEKLFF
>-|TRBV29-1|-|TRBJ2-5
TGCAGCGTTCAGGGGACTGGAGAGACCCAGTACTTC
CSVQGTGETQYF
>TRBD2|TRBV5-1|-|TRBJ2-7
TGCGCCAGCAGCTTGGGGACTAGCGGGAGAGACGAGCAGTACTTC
CASSLGTSGRDEQYF
>-|TRBV19|-|TRBJ2-2
TGTGCCAGTAGTATAGGGAGGGGAGCAAACACCGGGGAGCTGTTTTTT
CASSIGRGANTGELFF
>-|TRBV19|-|TRBJ2-7
TGTGCCAGTAGTACCCAGGGGTACCCCTCCTACGAGCAGTACTTC
CASSTQGYPSYEQYF
>TRBD2|TRBV6-2/TRBV6-3|few|TRBJ2-1
TGTGCCAGCAGTTACTCGCGGGAGGGCAATGAGCAGTTCTTC
CASSYSREGNEQFF
>TRBD2|TRBV5-1|-|TRBJ2-3
TGCGCCAGCAGCTTGGGGACTAGCCGGGGAACAGATACGCAGTATTTT
CASSLGTSRGTDTQYF
>TRBD1|TRBV10-1|-|TRBJ1-1
TGCGCCAGCAGTGACGAGGGGGCGCAGGGCACTGAAGCTTTCTTT
CASSDEGAQGTEAFF
>-|TRBV6-5|-|TRBJ1-2
TGTGCCAGCTACGAGGGTCGGCTCTACACCTTC
CASYEGRLYTF
>TRBD1|TRBV29-1|-|TRBJ2-7
TGCAGCGTTGAATTTGTGTCTGGACAGGGGATTGACGAGCAGTACTTC
CSVEFVSGQGIDEQYF
>TRBD1|TRBV6-5|-|TRBJ1-5
TGTGCCAGCAGTTTTGGGACAGTCAATCAGCCCCAGCATTTT
CASSFGTVNQPQHF
>TRBD2|TRBV19|-|TRBJ2-1
TGTGCCAGTAGTCCCCAGAGACTAGCGGGAGGCTTAGGCAATGAGCAGTTCTTC
CASSPQRLAGGLGNEQFF
>TRBD2|TRBV14|-|TRBJ2-3
TGTGCCAGCAGTCTAGCGGGCTACAACACAGATACGCAGTATTTT
CASSLAGYNTDTQYF
>TRBD1|TRBV7-2|-|TRBJ2-7
TGTGCCAGCAGCCCCTACAGGGGGTACGAGCAGTACTTC
CASSPYRGYEQYF
>-|TRBV5-1|few|TRBJ2-7
TGCGCCAGCAGCTTGGTACTAGCTGGGGGCGAGCAGTACTTC
CASSLVLAGGEQYF
>-|TRBV19|once|TRBJ1-5
TGTGCCAGTAGTATGATCCAGGCTAGCAATCAGCCCCAGCATTTT
CASSMIQASNQPQHF
>-|TRBV4-2|-|TRBJ1-4
TGTGCCAGCAGCCGTGGGACTAATGAAAAACTGTTTTTT
CASSRGTNEKLFF
>TRBD1|TRBV7-9|once|TRBJ1-5
TGTGCCAGCAGCCCCCAGGGGGCTCGAAATCAGCCCCAGCATTTT
CASSPQGARNQPQHF
>-|TRBV9|-|TRBJ1-3
TGTGCCAGCAGCGTAGCTCCGGGGACCTCTGGAAACACCATATATTTT
CASSVAPGTSGNTIYF
>-|TRBV5-4|once|TRBJ2-3
TGTGCCAGCAGCTTACCTAGCACAGATACGCAGTATTTT
CASSLPSTDTQYF